Given below is one T cell receptor beta chain in context. Its matching antigen is unknown. These data originate in a study of vaccination and CD4 T cells after COVID-19. About the research overall: Convalescent cases consisted of six males and four females, of whom two were Hispanic. Study-wide points: In convalescent patients, 304 of 307 vaccine-specific clones were spike mono-reactive.

Trimming took off 6 bases at V and 11 bases at J, with 20 bases between the two ends. The CDR3 is made up of 14 amino acids. CDR1 and CDR2 (germline): SNHLY, FYNNEI. Documented treatment: roughly 10-day PBMC culture with coronavirus spike peptide pools or control peptides (ViraFEST assay). Expansion of antigen-specific T cells with peptide pools by ViraFEST preceded sequencing of TCRs. Cultured CD4+ T cells had their DNA profiled by the Oncomine TCR Beta short-read assay. TCRdb ran MiXCR on the PCR reads and lists one entry per CDR3 protein. The data show more than 11,000 distinct CDR3 sequences, with roughly 29% seen just once and under 20% held by the top ten.

The sequenced sample was CD4+ T cells from blood, cultured in vitro, obtained before SARS-CoV-2 vaccination. The chain has TRBV2 and TRBJ1-5; D is unclear. This sequence was found in a human donor who received a COVID-19 vaccine. CDR3 region: CASRDRAGYEAQHF. The CDR3, as DNA: TGTGCCAGCAGAGACCGGGCGGGGTATGAGGCCCAGCATTTT.